This entry lists 7 T cell receptor beta chains sequenced from one sample in a study of cytomegalovirus exposure and HLA in healthy donors (dated by TCRdb to the late 2010s). The library relied on the immunoSEQ multiplex PCR assay. For the multiplex PCR, a mixture combining 60 forward primers for TCR Vbeta segments and 13 reverse primers for TCR Jbeta segments was used. The immuneACCESS repertoire file appears here via TCRdb, limited to in-frame rearrangements. These files lack a portion of the clones; in checked studies, under half of the deficit traces to unresolved V genes, and the cause of the others is not known. The sample table lists about 180,000 clones, over 70% of them with a count of one. The ten most abundant clones make up over 3% of the sample. Sequenced: PBMCs. The source is a woman aged 45-59 years in good health and CMV-seropositive.

The chain is built from TRBV10-3 and TRBJ2-3; possibly TRBD2 for D (6 bases). The CDR3 contains 15 residues. Germline V gives CDR1 ENHRY, CDR2 SYGVKD. Trimming stripped 0 bases from V and 6 bases from J, with 13 bases between. The CDR3 DNA sequence: TGTGCCATCAGTGAGTCGGGCCGTGGGGGGGATACGCAGTATTTT. It is translated as CAISESGRGGDTQYF.

The rearrangement links TRBV4-1 to TRBJ2-5, with 8 nucleotides matching TRBD2. Germline loops: CDR1 MGHRA, CDR2 YSYEKL. CDR3 length: 16 amino acids. The ends lost 5 bases at V and 3 bases at J; junction bases unmatched: 11. Written as DNA, the CDR3 is TGCGCCAGCAGCTCCTTAAAGGGACTAGGGAAAGAGACCCAGTACTTC. Residues: CASSSLKGLGKETQYF.

This sequence joins TRBV29-1 and TRBJ2-7; 7 bases line up with TRBD1. The CDR3 sequence is 16 residues long. The V and J ends lost 7 bases and 3 bases, in that order; junction bases with no gene match: 18. In germline, CDR1 is SQVTM, CDR2 ANQGSEA. Written as DNA, the CDR3 is TGCAGCGCTAGCCGTACCGGGACAGAGGTCATCTACGAGCAGTACTTC. Its protein is CSASRTGTEVIYEQYF.

J is TRBJ2-5 and V is TRBV28; 10 positions match TRBD1. This CDR3 is built from 13 residues. V shed 6 bases and J 5 bases; nucleotides not matched to a gene: 3. Germline V gene sequence: CDR1 MDHEN, CDR2 SYDVKM. The CDR3 protein is CASRTGGRETQYF. The CDR3 DNA sequence: TGTGCCAGCAGGACAGGGGGCAGGGAGACCCAGTACTTC.

The V call is TRBV19, the J call TRBJ2-1, with 8 nucleotides matching TRBD1. The CDR3 covers 18 residues. Germline V gene lookup returns CDR1 LNHDA and CDR2 SQIVND (reference sequence). Unmatched junction bases numbered 10, after V lost 3 bases and J lost 0 bases. The CDR3 nucleotides read TGTGCCAGTAGTATCATGGGGCCTACAGGGGGCTCCTACAATGAGCAGTTCTTC. It is translated as CASSIMGPTGGSYNEQFF. The full variable domain, rest sourced from reference TRBV19 and TRBJ2-1, is DGGITQSPKYLFRKEGQNVTLSCEQNLNHDAMYWYRQDPGQGLRLIYYSQIVNDFQKGDIAEGYSVSREKKESFPLTVTSAQKNPTAFYLCASSIMGPTGGSYNEQFFGPGTRLTVL.

The rearrangement links TRBV5-1 to TRBJ2-1, with 9 bases lining up with TRBD2. The J segment lost 4 bases and the V segment lost 1 base, leaving 9 bases of the junction unmatched. The length of the CDR3 is 17 residues. Germline V gene sequence: CDR1 SGHRS, CDR2 YFSETQ. In DNA, the CDR3 is TGCGCCAGCAGCTTGCAGGATAGCGGGGGCCTTTACAATGAGCAGTTCTTC. As protein: CASSLQDSGGLYNEQFF. Full variable domain (outside the CDR3, taken from reference TRBV5-1 and TRBJ2-1): KAGVTQTPRYLIKTRGQQVTLSCSPISGHRSVSWYQQTPGQGLQFLFEYFSETQRNKGNFPGRFSGRQFSNSRSEMNVSTLELGDSALYLCASSLQDSGGLYNEQFFGPGTRLTVL.

The CDR3 sequence is CASSLGSRGAGTDTQYF. CDR3 sequence (DNA): TGTGCCAGCAGCTTGGGTTCCCGGGGGGCGGGAACAGATACGCAGTATTTT. The V gene is TRBV5-4, the J gene TRBJ2-3, with a weak D call TRBD2 (7 bases). Trimming pared 0 bases from V and 3 bases from J, leaving 17 bases between. The CDR3 sequence is 17 residues long. Germline lookup yields CDR1 SGHNT and CDR2 YYREEE (reference sequence).